One T cell receptor beta chain is described in this entry. Its antigen is currently unknown. The data originate from a study of post-analysis software for immune sequencing data. Across the whole study: Several disease courses (relapsing-remitting, secondary progressive and progressive-relapsing) of multiple sclerosis were included.

J lost 4 bases, V lost 4 bases, and 5 bases had no gene match. The CDR3 covers 14 residues. Germline values: CDR1 SQVTM, CDR2 ANQGSEA. Findings of the study overall: About five TRBV segments, including TRBV5-6, TRBV5-1 and TRBV20-1, were more frequent in patients than controls.

Carried by the TCR beta cDNA libraries were unique molecular identifiers. T cells numbering roughly 0.95 to 11 million gave rise to around 500,000 cDNA molecules. One entry per CDR3 protein, called by TCRdb with MiXCR from the PCR reads. The table shows hundreds of thousands of distinct CDR3 sequences, with 59% occurring only once. This rearrangement joins TRBV29-1 to TRBJ2-3; 10 positions match TRBD1. This sequence was found in a girl aged 2 to 9 with multiple sclerosis. The sample consisted of blood. DNA of the CDR3: TGCAGCGTTGCGGGACAGGGGTTTTCAGATACGCAGTATTTT. Its protein product is CSVAGQGFSDTQYF.